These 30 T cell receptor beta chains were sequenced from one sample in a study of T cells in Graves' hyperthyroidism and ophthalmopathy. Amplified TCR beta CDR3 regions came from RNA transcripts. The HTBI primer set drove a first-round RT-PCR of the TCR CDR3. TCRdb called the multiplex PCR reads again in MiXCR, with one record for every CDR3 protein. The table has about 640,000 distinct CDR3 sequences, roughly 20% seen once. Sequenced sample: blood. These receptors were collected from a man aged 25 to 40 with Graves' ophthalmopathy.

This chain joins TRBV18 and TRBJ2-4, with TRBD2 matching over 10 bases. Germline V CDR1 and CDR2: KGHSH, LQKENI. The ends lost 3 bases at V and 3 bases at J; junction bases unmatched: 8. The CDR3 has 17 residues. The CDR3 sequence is CASSPPGLAKGKNIQYF. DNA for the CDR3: TGTGCCAGCTCACCGCCGGGACTAGCGAAGGGCAAAAACATTCAGTACTTC.

In nucleotides, the CDR3 is TGTGCCAGCAGTCTTGGGGCCGATTTGGGGTTGGATGGCTACACCTTC. Amino acids: CASSLGADLGLDGYTF. The chain recombines TRBV28 with TRBJ1-2; D might be TRBD1 (5 bases). The CDR3 has 16 amino acids. Trimming shortened V by 5 bases and J by 6 bases, and 22 bases separated the two germline ends. The germline V gene has CDR1 MDHEN and CDR2 SYDVKM.

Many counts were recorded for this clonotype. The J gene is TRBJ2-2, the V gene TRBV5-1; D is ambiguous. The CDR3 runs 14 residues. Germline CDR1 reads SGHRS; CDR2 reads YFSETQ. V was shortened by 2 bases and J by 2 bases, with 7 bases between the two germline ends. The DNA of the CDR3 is TGCGCCAGCAGCTTCGGAAGAAACACCGGGGAGCTGTTTTTT. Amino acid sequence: CASSFGRNTGELFF.

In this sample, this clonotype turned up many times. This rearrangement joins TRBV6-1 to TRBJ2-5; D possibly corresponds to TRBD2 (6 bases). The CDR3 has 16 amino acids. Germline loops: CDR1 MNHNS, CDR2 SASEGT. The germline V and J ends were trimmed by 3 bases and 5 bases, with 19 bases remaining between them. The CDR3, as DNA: TGTGCCAGCAGTGATTTTGGGTGGGAGGATCAGGAGACCCAGTACTTC. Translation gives CASSDFGWEDQETQYF.

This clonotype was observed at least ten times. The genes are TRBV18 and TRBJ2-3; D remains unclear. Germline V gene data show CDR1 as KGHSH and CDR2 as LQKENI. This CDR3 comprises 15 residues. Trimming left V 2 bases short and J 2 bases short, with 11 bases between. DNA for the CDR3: TGTGCCAGCTCACCAGAACGACACACCACAGATACGCAGTATTTT. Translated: CASSPERHTTDTQYF.

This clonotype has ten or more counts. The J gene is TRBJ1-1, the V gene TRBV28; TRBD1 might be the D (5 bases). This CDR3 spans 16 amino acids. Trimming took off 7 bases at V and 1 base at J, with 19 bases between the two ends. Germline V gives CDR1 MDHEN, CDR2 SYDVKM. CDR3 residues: CASTRGRGTQNTEAFF. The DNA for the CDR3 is TGTGCCAGCACAAGGGGAAGGGGCACGCAGAACACTGAAGCTTTCTTT.

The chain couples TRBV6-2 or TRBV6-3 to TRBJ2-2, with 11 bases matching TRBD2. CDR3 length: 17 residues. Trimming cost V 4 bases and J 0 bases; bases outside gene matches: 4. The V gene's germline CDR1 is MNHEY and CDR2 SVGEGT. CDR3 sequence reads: CASSFPGLAANTGELFF. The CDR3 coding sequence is TGTGCCAGCAGTTTTCCGGGACTAGCGGCGAACACCGGGGAGCTGTTTTTT.

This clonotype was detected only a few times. This CDR3 reads CASSYGGGYQPQHF. The CDR3 nucleotides are TGTGCCAGCAGTTACGGGGGGGGATATCAGCCCCAGCATTTT. The chain combines TRBV6-2 or TRBV6-3 with TRBJ1-5; weak D call: TRBD1 (5 bases). Germline CDR1 and CDR2: MNHEY and SVGEGT. V shed 2 bases and J shed 5 bases, with 10 bases lying between them. The CDR3 is 14 residues long.

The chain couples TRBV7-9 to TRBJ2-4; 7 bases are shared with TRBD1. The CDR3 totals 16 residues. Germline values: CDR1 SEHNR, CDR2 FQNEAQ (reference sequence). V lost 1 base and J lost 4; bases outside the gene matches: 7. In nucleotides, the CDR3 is TGTGCCAGCAGCTTAGGAGAGGGGGCCGAGAAAAACATTCAGTACTTC. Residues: CASSLGEGAEKNIQYF.

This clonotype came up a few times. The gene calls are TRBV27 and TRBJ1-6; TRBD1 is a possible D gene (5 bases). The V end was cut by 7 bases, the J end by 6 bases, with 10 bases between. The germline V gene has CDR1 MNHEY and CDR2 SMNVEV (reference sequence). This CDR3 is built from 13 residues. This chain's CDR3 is CASKTEFNSPLHF. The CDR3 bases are TGTGCCAGCAAGACAGAGTTTAATTCACCCCTCCACTTT.

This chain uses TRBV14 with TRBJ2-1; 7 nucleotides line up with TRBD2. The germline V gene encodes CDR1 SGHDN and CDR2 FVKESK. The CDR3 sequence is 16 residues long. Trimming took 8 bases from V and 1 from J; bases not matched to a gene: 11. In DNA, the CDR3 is TGTGCCAGCCGGCTGACGAGGGAGGGGTCCTACAATGAGCAGTTCTTC. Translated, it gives CASRLTREGSYNEQFF.

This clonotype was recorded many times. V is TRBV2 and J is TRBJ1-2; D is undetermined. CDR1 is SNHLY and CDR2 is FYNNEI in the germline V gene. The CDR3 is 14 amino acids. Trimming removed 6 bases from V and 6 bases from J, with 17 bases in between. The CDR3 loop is CASSARTTPHGYTF. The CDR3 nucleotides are TGTGCCAGCAGCGCTAGGACCACCCCTCATGGCTACACCTTC.

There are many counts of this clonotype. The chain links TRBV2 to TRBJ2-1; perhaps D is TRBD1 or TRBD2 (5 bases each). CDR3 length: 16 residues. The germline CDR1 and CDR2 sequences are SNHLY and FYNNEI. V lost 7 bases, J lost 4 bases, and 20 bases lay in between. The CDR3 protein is CASKSEGKVWYNEQFF. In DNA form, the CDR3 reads TGTGCCAGCAAATCAGAGGGGAAAGTGTGGTACAATGAGCAGTTCTTC.

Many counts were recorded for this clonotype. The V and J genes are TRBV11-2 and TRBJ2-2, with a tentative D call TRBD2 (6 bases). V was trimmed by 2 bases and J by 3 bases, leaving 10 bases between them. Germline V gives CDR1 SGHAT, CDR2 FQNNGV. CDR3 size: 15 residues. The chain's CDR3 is CASSLRGRHTGELFF. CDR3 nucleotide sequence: TGTGCCAGCAGCTTACGGGGGAGGCACACCGGGGAGCTGTTTTTT.

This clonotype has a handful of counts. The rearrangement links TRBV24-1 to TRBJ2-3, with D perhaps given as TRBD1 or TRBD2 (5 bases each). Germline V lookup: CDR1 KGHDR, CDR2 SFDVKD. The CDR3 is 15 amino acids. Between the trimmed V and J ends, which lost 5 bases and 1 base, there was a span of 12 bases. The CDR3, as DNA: TGTGCCACCAGTGGAGGGGCTGCTGGCACAGATACGCAGTATTTT. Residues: CATSGGAAGTDTQYF.

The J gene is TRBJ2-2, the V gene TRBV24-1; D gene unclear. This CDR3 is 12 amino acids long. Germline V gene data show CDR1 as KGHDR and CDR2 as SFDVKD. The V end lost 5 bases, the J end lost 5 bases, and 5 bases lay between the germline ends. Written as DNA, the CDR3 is TGTGCCACCAGTGTCCCGACCGGGGAGCTGTTTTTT. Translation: CATSVPTGELFF.

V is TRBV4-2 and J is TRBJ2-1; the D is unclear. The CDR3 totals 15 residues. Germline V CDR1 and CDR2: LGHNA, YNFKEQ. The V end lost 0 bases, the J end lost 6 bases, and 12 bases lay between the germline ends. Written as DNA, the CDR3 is TGTGCCAGCAGCCAAGAGCTTGGGCTGCTCAATGAGCAGTTCTTC. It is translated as CASSQELGLLNEQFF.

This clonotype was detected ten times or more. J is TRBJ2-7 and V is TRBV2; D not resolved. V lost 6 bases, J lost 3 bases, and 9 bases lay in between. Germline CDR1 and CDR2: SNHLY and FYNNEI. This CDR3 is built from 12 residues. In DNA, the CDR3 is TGTGCCAGCAGGGTCAGCAGCTACGAGCAGTACTTC. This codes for CASRVSSYEQYF.

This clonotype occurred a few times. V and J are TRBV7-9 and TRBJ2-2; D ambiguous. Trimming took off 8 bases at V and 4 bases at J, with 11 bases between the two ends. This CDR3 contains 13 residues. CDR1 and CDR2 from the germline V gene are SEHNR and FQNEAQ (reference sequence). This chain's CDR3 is CASVGYGTGELFF. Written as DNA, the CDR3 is TGTGCCAGCGTGGGGTACGGCACCGGGGAGCTGTTTTTT. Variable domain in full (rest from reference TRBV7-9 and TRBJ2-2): DTGVSQNPRHKITKRGQNVTFRCDPISEHNRLYWYRQTLGQGPEFLTYFQNEAQLEKSRLLSDRFSAERPKGSFSTLEIQRTEQGDSAMYLCASVGYGTGELFFGEGSRLTVL.

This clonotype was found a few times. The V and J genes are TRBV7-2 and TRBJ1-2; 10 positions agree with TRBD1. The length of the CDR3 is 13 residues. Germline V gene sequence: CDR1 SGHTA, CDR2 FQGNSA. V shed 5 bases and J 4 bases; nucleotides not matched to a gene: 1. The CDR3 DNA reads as TGTGCCAGCAGCGGACAGGGGGTCTATGGCTACACCTTC. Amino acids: CASSGQGVYGYTF.

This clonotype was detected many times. For the CDR3, the DNA is TGTGCCAGCAGCGGAGGACGGTCGAACACTGAAGCTTTCTTT. Its protein product is CASSGGRSNTEAFF. The chain employs TRBV11-2 and TRBJ1-1, with D hard to call. The CDR3 consists of 14 residues. V lost 5 bases and J lost 1, with 11 bases in between. Germline values: CDR1 SGHAT, CDR2 FQNNGV.

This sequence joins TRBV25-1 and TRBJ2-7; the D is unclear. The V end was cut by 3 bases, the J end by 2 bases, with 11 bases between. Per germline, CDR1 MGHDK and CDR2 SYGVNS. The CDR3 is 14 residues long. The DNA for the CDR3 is TGTGCCAGCAGTGATTACGACGCAGCCTACGAGCAGTACTTC. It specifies CASSDYDAAYEQYF.

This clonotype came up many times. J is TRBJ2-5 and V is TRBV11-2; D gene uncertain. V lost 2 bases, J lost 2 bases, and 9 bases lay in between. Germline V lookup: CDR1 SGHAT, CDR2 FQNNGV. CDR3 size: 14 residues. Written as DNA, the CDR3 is TGTGCCAGCAGCTTACGGCAGTCACAAGAGACCCAGTACTTC. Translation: CASSLRQSQETQYF.

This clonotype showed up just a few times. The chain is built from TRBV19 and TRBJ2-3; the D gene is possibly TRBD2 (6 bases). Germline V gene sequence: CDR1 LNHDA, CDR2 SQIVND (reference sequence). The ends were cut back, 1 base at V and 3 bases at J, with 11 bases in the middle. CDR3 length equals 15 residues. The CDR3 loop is CASSIAGGDTDTQYF. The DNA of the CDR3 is TGTGCCAGTAGTATAGCGGGCGGGGATACAGATACGCAGTATTTT.

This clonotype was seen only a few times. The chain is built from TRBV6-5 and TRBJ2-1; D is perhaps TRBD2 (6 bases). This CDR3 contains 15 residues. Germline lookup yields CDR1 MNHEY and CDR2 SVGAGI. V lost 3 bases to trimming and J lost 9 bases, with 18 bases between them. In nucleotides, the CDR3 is TGTGCCAGCAGTTATGTGGACGGGGAGGTCGGTGAGCAGTTCTTC. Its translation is CASSYVDGEVGEQFF.

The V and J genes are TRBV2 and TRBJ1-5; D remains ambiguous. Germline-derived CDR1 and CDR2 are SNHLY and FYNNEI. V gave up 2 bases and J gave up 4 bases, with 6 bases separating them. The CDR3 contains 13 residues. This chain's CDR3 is CASSEIRNQPQHF. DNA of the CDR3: TGTGCCAGCAGTGAAATTCGGAATCAGCCCCAGCATTTT. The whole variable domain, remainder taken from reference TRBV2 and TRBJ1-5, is EPEVTQTPSHQVTQMGQEVILRCVPISNHLYFYWYRQILGQKVEFLVSFYNNEISEKSEIFDDQFSVERPDGSNFTLKIRSTKLEDSAMYFCASSEIRNQPQHFGDGTRLSIL.

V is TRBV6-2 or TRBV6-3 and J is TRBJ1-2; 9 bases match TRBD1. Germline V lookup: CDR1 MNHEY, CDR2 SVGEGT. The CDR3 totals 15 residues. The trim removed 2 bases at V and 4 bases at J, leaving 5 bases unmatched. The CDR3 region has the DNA TGTGCCAGCAGTTACGGGACAGGGTCCGTCTATGGCTACACCTTC. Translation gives CASSYGTGSVYGYTF.

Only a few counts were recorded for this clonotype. DNA for the CDR3: TGCGCCAGCAGCTCTCGGACAGGGCCGGCAGTGAACACTGAAGCTTTCTTT. Amino acids: CASSSRTGPAVNTEAFF. The V and J genes are TRBV5-1 and TRBJ1-1, with 8 bases identical to TRBD1. This CDR3 contains 17 residues. CDR1 is SGHRS and CDR2 is YFSETQ in the germline V gene. Losses at the gene ends were 3 bases for V and 0 bases for J; bases not matched to a gene: 10.

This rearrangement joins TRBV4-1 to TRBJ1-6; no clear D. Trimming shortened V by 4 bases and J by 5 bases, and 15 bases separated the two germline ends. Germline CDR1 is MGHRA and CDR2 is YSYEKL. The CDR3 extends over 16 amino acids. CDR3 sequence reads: CASSRSALGDNSPLHF. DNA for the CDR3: TGCGCCAGCAGCCGATCAGCCCTCGGCGATAATTCACCCCTCCACTTT.

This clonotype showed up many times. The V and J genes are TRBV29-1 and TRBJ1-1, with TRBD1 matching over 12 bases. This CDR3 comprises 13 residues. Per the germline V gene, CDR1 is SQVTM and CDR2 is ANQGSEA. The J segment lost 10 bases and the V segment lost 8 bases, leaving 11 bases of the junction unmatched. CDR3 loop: CSHRTGTGGTAFF. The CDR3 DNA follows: TGCAGCCACCGGACCGGGACAGGGGGCACAGCTTTCTTT.